The rows below give T cell receptor beta chains drawn from one sample of a study of blood T cells in healthy people across ages. TCRdb itself ran the 5' RACE reads through MiXCR, one entry per CDR3 protein. The repertoire includes 1.5 million to 2 million distinct CDR3 sequences, about two fifths of them detected once, and approximately 22% sits in the top ten. Sequenced material: blood. The receptors were gathered from a human donor in good health. The CDR3 runs from the conserved cysteine through the conserved F or W. Each record gives: J gene, clone size, V gene, D gene, CDR3 DNA, CDR3 protein. A D gene is named only where the DNA matches it firmly. Some rows have no size entry. The others give once, few or many, or a class for an expanded clone.

J gene: TRBJ1-1; clone size: few; V gene: TRBV7-3; D gene: -; CDR3 DNA: TGTGCCAGCAGCTTATCTGGGGACACGGGATCCACTGAAGCTTTCTTT; CDR3 protein: CASSLSGDTGSTEAFF
J gene: TRBJ1-6; clone size: -; V gene: TRBV7-2; D gene: TRBD1; CDR3 DNA: TGTGCCAGCAGCCCACGACAGGGGGCAGTCCACTTT; CDR3 protein: CASSPRQGAVHF
J gene: TRBJ2-5; clone size: -; V gene: TRBV5-1; D gene: -; CDR3 DNA: TGCGCCAGCAGCTCCACAGGGTCCATGGATGAGCAGTACTTC; CDR3 protein: CASSSTGSMDEQYF
J gene: TRBJ2-4; clone size: -; V gene: TRBV12-3/TRBV12-4; D gene: -; CDR3 DNA: TGTGCCAGCAGCTCGACCTACAATGGCCCGGGAGAGTACTTC; CDR3 protein: CASSSTYNGPGEYF
J gene: TRBJ1-1; clone size: few; V gene: TRBV12-3/TRBV12-4; D gene: -; CDR3 DNA: TGTGCCAGCAGTTTATTAGCAGTCAGGAACACTGAAGCTTTCTTT; CDR3 protein: CASSLLAVRNTEAFF
J gene: TRBJ2-6; clone size: -; V gene: TRBV7-3; D gene: -; CDR3 DNA: TGTGCCAGCAGCTTACCCGGACGGCTCTCTGGGGCCAACGTCCTGACTTTC; CDR3 protein: CASSLPGRLSGANVLTF
J gene: TRBJ2-1; clone size: -; V gene: TRBV5-1; D gene: TRBD2; CDR3 DNA: TGCGCCAGCAGCATTAGCGGGGGGCGGTACAATGAGCAGTTCTTC; CDR3 protein: CASSISGGRYNEQFF
J gene: TRBJ2-5; clone size: few; V gene: TRBV9; D gene: TRBD1; CDR3 DNA: TGTGCCAGCAGCGTAGCCTGGGACAGGATGGAGACCCAGTACTTC; CDR3 protein: CASSVAWDRMETQYF
J gene: TRBJ2-4; clone size: few; V gene: TRBV7-3; D gene: -; CDR3 DNA: TGTGCCAGCAGCTCCCCGACTCCAAGGAACATTCAGTACTTC; CDR3 protein: CASSSPTPRNIQYF
J gene: TRBJ2-1; clone size: -; V gene: TRBV6-2/TRBV6-3; D gene: TRBD2; CDR3 DNA: TGTGCCAGCAGTTACGGGGGGGAAGGCAATGAGCAGTTCTTC; CDR3 protein: CASSYGGEGNEQFF
J gene: TRBJ2-5; clone size: few; V gene: TRBV7-3; D gene: -; CDR3 DNA: TGTGCCAGCAGCCGTGTATCGGGTGAGACCCAGTACTTC; CDR3 protein: CASSRVSGETQYF
J gene: TRBJ2-2; clone size: once; V gene: TRBV3-1; D gene: -; CDR3 DNA: TGTGCCACCAGGAGGGGCTTGACCGGGGAGCTGTTTTTT; CDR3 protein: CATRRGLTGELFF
J gene: TRBJ1-2; clone size: -; V gene: TRBV29-1; D gene: TRBD1; CDR3 DNA: TGCAGCGCCTCCGGGACAGGGAGAGGCTATGGCTACACCTTC; CDR3 protein: CSASGTGRGYGYTF
J gene: TRBJ1-2; clone size: -; V gene: TRBV4-3; D gene: -; CDR3 DNA: TGTGCCAGCAGCCAAGATAAGGGGTATGGCTACACCTTC; CDR3 protein: CASSQDKGYGYTF
J gene: TRBJ1-1; clone size: few; V gene: TRBV20-1; D gene: -; CDR3 DNA: TGCAGTGCTTCAGGGGATACTGAAGCTTTCTTT; CDR3 protein: CSASGDTEAFF
J gene: TRBJ2-7; clone size: many; V gene: TRBV12-3/TRBV12-4; D gene: -; CDR3 DNA: TGTGCCAGCAGTTTGGCGGGCACAGTATCCTACGAGCAGTACTTC; CDR3 protein: CASSLAGTVSYEQYF
J gene: TRBJ1-2; clone size: few; V gene: TRBV5-1; D gene: TRBD1; CDR3 DNA: TGCGCCAGCAGCTTGGAGGGACAGGGTAAAGGCTACACCTTC; CDR3 protein: CASSLEGQGKGYTF
J gene: TRBJ1-5; clone size: -; V gene: TRBV10-3; D gene: -; CDR3 DNA: TGTGCCACCGGTCAGCCCCAGCATTTT; CDR3 protein: CATGQPQHF
J gene: TRBJ2-2; clone size: -; V gene: TRBV7-3; D gene: -; CDR3 DNA: TGTGCCAGCACCAATAGAGGTGCCGCGAACACCGGGGAGCGGTTTTTT; CDR3 protein: CASTNRGAANTGERFF
J gene: TRBJ2-6; clone size: -; V gene: TRBV6-2/TRBV6-3; D gene: -; CDR3 DNA: TGTGCCAGCAAAGTAAGGGCTGGGGCCAACGTCCTGACTTTC; CDR3 protein: CASKVRAGANVLTF
J gene: TRBJ2-5; clone size: -; V gene: TRBV4-3; D gene: -; CDR3 DNA: TGCGCCAGCAGCCAAGATGCAGTCTCAAGGGCCCAGTACTTC; CDR3 protein: CASSQDAVSRAQYF
J gene: TRBJ1-4; clone size: -; V gene: TRBV20-1; D gene: TRBD1; CDR3 DNA: TGCAGTGCTAGAGATAACAGGGGAGGTGAAAAACTGTTTTTT; CDR3 protein: CSARDNRGGEKLFF
J gene: TRBJ1-2; clone size: once; V gene: TRBV29-1; D gene: -; CDR3 DNA: TGCAGCGCCCCCCGGCTTGGTGACTATGGCTACACCTTC; CDR3 protein: CSAPRLGDYGYTF
J gene: TRBJ2-1; clone size: few; V gene: TRBV12-3/TRBV12-4; D gene: -; CDR3 DNA: -; CDR3 protein: CASGVAGGTYNERFF
J gene: TRBJ2-1; clone size: few; V gene: TRBV11-3; D gene: TRBD2; CDR3 DNA: TGTGCCAGCGGACTAGCGGGGGGTGTCTTTTCCTACAATGAGCAGTTCTTC; CDR3 protein: CASGLAGGVFSYNEQFF
J gene: TRBJ2-1; clone size: -; V gene: TRBV6-6; D gene: TRBD1; CDR3 DNA: TGTGCCAGCAGTTACGGACAGGGACAGGGACTCAATGAGCAGTTCTTC; CDR3 protein: CASSYGQGQGLNEQFF
J gene: TRBJ2-2; clone size: -; V gene: TRBV25-1; D gene: TRBD1; CDR3 DNA: TGTGCCAGCAGTGAATATATGGGTTGGAGACAGGGTGACACCGGGGAGCTGTTTTTT; CDR3 protein: CASSEYMGWRQGDTGELFF
J gene: TRBJ1-5; clone size: -; V gene: TRBV5-1; D gene: -; CDR3 DNA: TGCGCCGGCCGAGGGTCCGGGGATCAGCCCCAGCATTTT; CDR3 protein: CAGRGSGDQPQHF
J gene: TRBJ1-1; clone size: -; V gene: TRBV5-5; D gene: -; CDR3 DNA: TGTGCCAGCAGCCCGACCAGCCTGAACACTGAAGCTTTCTTT; CDR3 protein: CASSPTSLNTEAFF
J gene: TRBJ2-3; clone size: few; V gene: TRBV20-1; D gene: -; CDR3 DNA: TGCAGTGCTGTTGGGTCTACAGATACGCAGTATTTT; CDR3 protein: CSAVGSTDTQYF
J gene: TRBJ2-1; clone size: once; V gene: TRBV25-1; D gene: TRBD2; CDR3 DNA: TGTGCCAGCAGTGAATTCAGCGGGGGGAACAATGAGCAGTTCTTC; CDR3 protein: CASSEFSGGNNEQFF
J gene: TRBJ2-3; clone size: few; V gene: TRBV5-1; D gene: -; CDR3 DNA: TGCGCCAGCAGGCTTACGGACCTCCGGGGAGATACGCAGTATTTT; CDR3 protein: CASRLTDLRGDTQYF
J gene: TRBJ1-2; clone size: -; V gene: TRBV6-5; D gene: -; CDR3 DNA: TGTGCCAGCAGTTACTCGGTTGGTCCTAACTATGGCTACACCTTC; CDR3 protein: CASSYSVGPNYGYTF
J gene: TRBJ1-2; clone size: few; V gene: TRBV29-1; D gene: -; CDR3 DNA: TGCAGCGTTGATATTAACCCCGGGGATGGCTACACCTTC; CDR3 protein: CSVDINPGDGYTF
J gene: TRBJ2-7; clone size: -; V gene: TRBV3-1; D gene: -; CDR3 DNA: TGTGCCAGCAGCCGGGCCCCTCGGGACTACGAGCAGTACTTC; CDR3 protein: CASSRAPRDYEQYF
J gene: TRBJ1-5; clone size: once; V gene: TRBV20-1; D gene: -; CDR3 DNA: TGCAGTGCTAGTAGCGCACACCGTAATCAGCCCCAGCATTTT; CDR3 protein: CSASSAHRNQPQHF
J gene: TRBJ1-1; clone size: -; V gene: TRBV7-2; D gene: -; CDR3 DNA: TGTGCCAGCAGCTTTAGCGGGGGGTCGGGGTCTTTCTTT; CDR3 protein: CASSFSGGSGSFF
J gene: TRBJ1-5; clone size: -; V gene: TRBV6-6; D gene: -; CDR3 DNA: TGTGCCAGCAGTACACAATGGGGTCAGCCCCAGCATTTT; CDR3 protein: CASSTQWGQPQHF
J gene: TRBJ1-1; clone size: few; V gene: TRBV7-2; D gene: -; CDR3 DNA: TGTGCCAGCCGCCCGTTCATGAACACTGAAGCTTTCTTT; CDR3 protein: CASRPFMNTEAFF
J gene: TRBJ1-2; clone size: -; V gene: TRBV29-1; D gene: TRBD1; CDR3 DNA: TGCAGCGTTGAAGATCTGGTCCGTACAGGGGGAGGGGGCTACACCTTC; CDR3 protein: CSVEDLVRTGGGGYTF
J gene: TRBJ2-2; clone size: few; V gene: TRBV7-3; D gene: TRBD1; CDR3 DNA: TGTGCCAGCAGCCCGGACAGGGCTTCCGGGGAGCTGTTTTTT; CDR3 protein: CASSPDRASGELFF
J gene: TRBJ2-5; clone size: -; V gene: TRBV5-6; D gene: -; CDR3 DNA: TGTGCCAGCAGCTTGTCCCGTGGCAATCAAGAGACCCAGTACTTC; CDR3 protein: CASSLSRGNQETQYF
J gene: TRBJ2-3; clone size: -; V gene: TRBV7-2; D gene: TRBD2; CDR3 DNA: TGTGCCAGCAGCCACGGAGGAGCGGGAAGCACAGATACGCAGTATTTT; CDR3 protein: CASSHGGAGSTDTQYF
J gene: TRBJ2-7; clone size: few; V gene: TRBV20-1; D gene: -; CDR3 DNA: TGCAGTGCTAGTTCCCAAGTCAGGTACGAGCAGTACTTC; CDR3 protein: CSASSQVRYEQYF
J gene: TRBJ2-1; clone size: -; V gene: TRBV24-1; D gene: -; CDR3 DNA: TGTGCCACCAGTGTGACGGGCCCTTACAATGAGCAGTTCTTC; CDR3 protein: CATSVTGPYNEQFF
J gene: TRBJ2-7; clone size: once; V gene: TRBV12-3/TRBV12-4; D gene: -; CDR3 DNA: TGTGCCAGCAGTTTCTCTACAGGGATCTTGAATCACGAGCAGTACTTC; CDR3 protein: CASSFSTGILNHEQYF
J gene: TRBJ1-1; clone size: -; V gene: TRBV28; D gene: -; CDR3 DNA: TGTGCCAGCAGTGCACGGATGGAAGCTTTCTTT; CDR3 protein: CASSARMEAFF
J gene: TRBJ2-1; clone size: -; V gene: TRBV7-2; D gene: TRBD2; CDR3 DNA: TGTGCCAGCAGCTTAGCCTTCGGCGGGGGGACCTACAATGAGCAGTTCTTC; CDR3 protein: CASSLAFGGGTYNEQFF
J gene: TRBJ2-3; clone size: -; V gene: TRBV7-2; D gene: -; CDR3 DNA: TGTGCCAGCACCGTCAGGGGGGGCTACACAGATACGCAGTATTTT; CDR3 protein: CASTVRGGYTDTQYF
J gene: TRBJ2-7; clone size: few; V gene: TRBV20-1; D gene: TRBD1; CDR3 DNA: TGCAGTGCTAGAGATAGTAGGACAGGGAACCACGAGCAGTACTTC; CDR3 protein: CSARDSRTGNHEQYF
J gene: TRBJ1-2; clone size: -; V gene: TRBV4-1; D gene: -; CDR3 DNA: TGCGCCAGCAGCCAAGATCAAGGGAGAGCAGGCGGCTACACCTTC; CDR3 protein: CASSQDQGRAGGYTF
J gene: TRBJ2-6; clone size: few; V gene: TRBV29-1; D gene: -; CDR3 DNA: TGCAGCGTTGAGGGGGGGGCCAACGTCCTGACTTTC; CDR3 protein: CSVEGGANVLTF
J gene: TRBJ2-7; clone size: -; V gene: TRBV24-1; D gene: -; CDR3 DNA: TGTGCCACCAGTGATTCGCACGAGCAGTACTTC; CDR3 protein: CATSDSHEQYF
J gene: TRBJ1-2; clone size: many; V gene: TRBV27; D gene: TRBD1; CDR3 DNA: TGTGCCAGCAGTTGGAGGACAGGGGGCGCTGGCTACACCTTC; CDR3 protein: CASSWRTGGAGYTF
J gene: TRBJ2-7; clone size: many; V gene: TRBV5-1; D gene: -; CDR3 DNA: TGCGCCAGCAGCACCACCGGGTCCTACTCCTACGAGCAGTACTTC; CDR3 protein: CASSTTGSYSYEQYF
J gene: TRBJ2-7; clone size: -; V gene: TRBV4-3; D gene: -; CDR3 DNA: TGCGCCAGCAGCCAAGAGTTAGGGAGCTCCTACGAGCAGTACTTC; CDR3 protein: CASSQELGSSYEQYF
J gene: TRBJ1-2; clone size: -; V gene: TRBV7-9; D gene: -; CDR3 DNA: TGTGCCAGCAGCGCGGCCCACAGGGTCCATGGCTACACCTTC; CDR3 protein: CASSAAHRVHGYTF